The rows below give T cell receptor beta chains drawn from one sample of a study of T cell responses to AZD1222 COVID-19 vaccine. This table comes from immunoSEQ multiplex PCR, and its TCRdb copy is limited to in-frame clones, with some not included. The sample contains more than 85,000 clones, approximately 90% of which appear only once. This specimen was peripheral blood, taken on day 0 of AZD1222 vaccination. The receptors were gathered from an adult in good health. Each CDR3 is given with its conserved first and last residue. Fields, in order: CDR3 protein, CDR3 DNA, clone size, V gene, D gene, J gene. A D gene is named only where the DNA matches it firmly. Clone sizes are given selectively: once, few, many, or a class where the clone is expanded.

CDR3 protein: CASSKAEANTEAFF; CDR3 DNA: TGTGCCAGCAGCAAAGCAGAGGCTAACACTGAAGCTTTCTTT; clone size: NA; V gene: TRBV7-9; D gene: NA; J gene: TRBJ1-1
CDR3 protein: CASSFGQGDREQYF; CDR3 DNA: TGTGCCAGTAGTTTCGGACAGGGGGATCGGGAGCAGTACTTC; clone size: NA; V gene: TRBV19; D gene: TRBD1; J gene: TRBJ2-7
CDR3 protein: CASSITGSGANVLTF; CDR3 DNA: TGTGCCAGTAGTATAACGGGGTCGGGGGCCAACGTCCTGACTTTC; clone size: NA; V gene: TRBV19; D gene: NA; J gene: TRBJ2-6
CDR3 protein: CASSEAPYEQYF; CDR3 DNA: TGTGCCAGCAGTGAAGCTCCCTACGAGCAGTACTTC; clone size: few; V gene: TRBV6-1; D gene: NA; J gene: TRBJ2-7
CDR3 protein: CSVRSGRYEQYF; CDR3 DNA: TGCAGCGTTCGTAGCGGGAGGTACGAGCAGTACTTC; clone size: NA; V gene: TRBV29-1; D gene: TRBD2; J gene: TRBJ2-7
CDR3 protein: CSATGGGTDTQYF; CDR3 DNA: TGCAGCGCTACAGGGGGCGGCACAGATACGCAGTATTTT; clone size: NA; V gene: TRBV29-1; D gene: TRBD1; J gene: TRBJ2-3
CDR3 protein: CASSLPTAGETQYF; CDR3 DNA: TGTGCCAGCAGCTTGCCGACCGCGGGCGAGACCCAGTACTTC; clone size: NA; V gene: TRBV5-4; D gene: NA; J gene: TRBJ2-5
CDR3 protein: CASSLESGQGRGYTF; CDR3 DNA: TGTGCCAGCAGCTTGGAATCGGGACAGGGGAGAGGCTACACCTTC; clone size: NA; V gene: TRBV5-4; D gene: TRBD1; J gene: TRBJ1-2
CDR3 protein: CASSYSTDNRATNEKLFF; CDR3 DNA: TGTGCCAGCAGTTACTCTACCGATAACAGGGCAACTAATGAAAAACTGTTTTTT; clone size: few; V gene: TRBV6-2/TRBV6-3; D gene: NA; J gene: TRBJ1-4
CDR3 protein: CASSATGGYEQYF; CDR3 DNA: TGTGCCAGCAGCGCAACAGGGGGCTACGAGCAGTACTTC; clone size: NA; V gene: TRBV7-9; D gene: TRBD1; J gene: TRBJ2-7
CDR3 protein: CASSFPGTYEQYF; CDR3 DNA: TGTGCCAGCAGTTTTCCCGGGACCTACGAGCAGTACTTC; clone size: once; V gene: TRBV12-3/TRBV12-4; D gene: NA; J gene: TRBJ2-7
CDR3 protein: CASSLVATSGINEQYF; CDR3 DNA: TGCGCCAGCAGCTTGGTAGCGACTAGCGGGATCAACGAGCAGTACTTC; clone size: once; V gene: TRBV5-1; D gene: TRBD2; J gene: TRBJ2-7
CDR3 protein: CASSRATGASYEQYF; CDR3 DNA: TGTGCCAGCAGCCGCGCAACGGGAGCCTCCTACGAGCAGTACTTC; clone size: NA; V gene: TRBV7-9; D gene: NA; J gene: TRBJ2-7
CDR3 protein: CASSRGLNTEAFF; CDR3 DNA: TGTGCCAGCAGTAGGGGACTGAACACTGAAGCTTTCTTT; clone size: NA; V gene: TRBV12-3/TRBV12-4; D gene: NA; J gene: TRBJ1-1
CDR3 protein: CSVGDGYEQYF; CDR3 DNA: TGCAGCGTTGGGGACGGGTACGAGCAGTACTTC; clone size: NA; V gene: TRBV29-1; D gene: NA; J gene: TRBJ2-7
CDR3 protein: CASSLRTSMENTIYF; CDR3 DNA: TGTGCCAGCAGCTTGAGGACCTCAATGGAGAACACCATATATTTT; clone size: NA; V gene: TRBV28; D gene: NA; J gene: TRBJ1-3
CDR3 protein: CASSIYAEAFF; CDR3 DNA: TGTGCCAGTAGTATATATGCTGAAGCTTTCTTT; clone size: once; V gene: TRBV19; D gene: NA; J gene: TRBJ1-1
CDR3 protein: CASSSYRTGIGGNTIYF; CDR3 DNA: TGCGCCAGCAGCTCCTATCGGACAGGGATAGGTGGAAACACCATATATTTT; clone size: NA; V gene: TRBV5-1; D gene: TRBD1; J gene: TRBJ1-3
CDR3 protein: CASSLGVGPGTDTQYF; CDR3 DNA: TGTGCCAGCAGTTTAGGGGTGGGTCCGGGCACAGATACGCAGTATTTT; clone size: once; V gene: TRBV28; D gene: NA; J gene: TRBJ2-3
CDR3 protein: CASSQSGTGTDTQYF; CDR3 DNA: TGCGCCAGCAGCCAGAGCGGGACCGGCACAGATACGCAGTATTTT; clone size: NA; V gene: TRBV5-1; D gene: TRBD2; J gene: TRBJ2-3
CDR3 protein: CASSLGPPRGQGLAQQYF; CDR3 DNA: TGTGCCAGCAGCTTGGGGCCGCCACGAGGGCAGGGCCTCGCCCAGCAGTACTTC; clone size: NA; V gene: TRBV5-4; D gene: NA; J gene: TRBJ2-7
CDR3 protein: CASSQARKGQGGFRAFF; CDR3 DNA: TGTGCCAGCAGCCAAGCGAGGAAGGGGCAGGGAGGGTTTCGAGCTTTCTTT; clone size: NA; V gene: TRBV3-1/TRBV3-2; D gene: NA; J gene: TRBJ1-1
CDR3 protein: CASSINRAFGEQYF; CDR3 DNA: TGTGCCAGTAGTATTAACCGAGCGTTCGGCGAGCAGTACTTC; clone size: NA; V gene: TRBV19; D gene: NA; J gene: TRBJ2-7
CDR3 protein: CATSRDGGRAFF; CDR3 DNA: TGTGCCACCAGCAGAGACGGAGGGCGGGCTTTCTTT; clone size: few; V gene: TRBV15; D gene: NA; J gene: TRBJ1-1
CDR3 protein: CASSLRTGMEFF; CDR3 DNA: TGTGCCAGCAGCCTTCGGACAGGGATGGAGTTCTTC; clone size: NA; V gene: TRBV3-1/TRBV3-2; D gene: TRBD1; J gene: TRBJ2-1
CDR3 protein: CASSSHGGTGNTIYF; CDR3 DNA: TGTGCCAGCAGTTCCCATGGGGGGACTGGAAACACCATATATTTT; clone size: NA; V gene: TRBV6-5; D gene: NA; J gene: TRBJ1-3
CDR3 protein: CASSEAPQVGEQYF; CDR3 DNA: TGTGCCAGCAGTGAAGCGCCGCAGGTCGGGGAGCAGTACTTC; clone size: NA; V gene: TRBV6-1; D gene: NA; J gene: TRBJ2-7
CDR3 protein: CASSPLAGAGTGELFF; CDR3 DNA: TGTGCCAGCAGCCCACTAGCGGGAGCGGGCACCGGGGAGCTGTTTTTT; clone size: NA; V gene: TRBV7-8; D gene: TRBD2; J gene: TRBJ2-2
CDR3 protein: CASRPGRGRGGELFF; CDR3 DNA: TGTGCCAGCAGACCGGGACGCGGAAGGGGCGGGGAGCTGTTTTTT; clone size: NA; V gene: TRBV28; D gene: NA; J gene: TRBJ2-2
CDR3 protein: CASSLVSWAFF; CDR3 DNA: TGTGCCAGCAGTTTGGTTTCTTGGGCTTTCTTT; clone size: NA; V gene: TRBV12-3/TRBV12-4; D gene: NA; J gene: TRBJ1-1
CDR3 protein: CASSLRQVPSPLHF; CDR3 DNA: TGTGCCAGCAGCCTCAGACAGGTCCCTTCACCCCTCCACTTT; clone size: NA; V gene: TRBV11-2; D gene: NA; J gene: TRBJ1-6
CDR3 protein: CASSVGGSSGNEQFF; CDR3 DNA: TGTGCCAGCAGCGTAGGGGGGAGCTCCGGGAATGAGCAGTTCTTC; clone size: NA; V gene: TRBV9; D gene: NA; J gene: TRBJ2-1
CDR3 protein: CASSQQLLAGGRGGGNNEQFF; CDR3 DNA: TGTGCCAGCAGCCAACAGCTCCTAGCGGGAGGGCGGGGTGGCGGCAACAATGAGCAGTTCTTC; clone size: NA; V gene: TRBV14; D gene: TRBD2; J gene: TRBJ2-1
CDR3 protein: CASSSSDRRAEKLFF; CDR3 DNA: TGTGCCAGCAGCTCCTCGGACAGGCGGGCCGAAAAACTGTTTTTT; clone size: NA; V gene: TRBV11-2; D gene: TRBD1; J gene: TRBJ1-4
CDR3 protein: CASSVGASGRAIQYF; CDR3 DNA: TGTGCCAGCAGCGTAGGGGCTAGCGGGAGGGCCATCCAGTACTTC; clone size: NA; V gene: TRBV9; D gene: TRBD2; J gene: TRBJ2-5
CDR3 protein: CASSRGLVDTSTDTQYF; CDR3 DNA: TGTGCCAGCAGCCGAGGACTAGTTGACACTAGCACAGATACGCAGTATTTT; clone size: once; V gene: TRBV7-8; D gene: TRBD2; J gene: TRBJ2-3
CDR3 protein: CASSQAGAGTEAFF; CDR3 DNA: TGTGCCAGCAGCCAAGCCGGGGCAGGGACTGAGGCTTTCTTT; clone size: NA; V gene: TRBV3-1/TRBV3-2; D gene: NA; J gene: TRBJ1-1
CDR3 protein: CASSLGGSVYEQYF; CDR3 DNA: TGTGCCAGCAGCTTAGGCGGGAGTGTCTACGAGCAGTACTTC; clone size: NA; V gene: TRBV11-3; D gene: TRBD2; J gene: TRBJ2-7
CDR3 protein: CATENGDEQYF; CDR3 DNA: TGCGCCACCGAAAACGGGGACGAGCAGTACTTC; clone size: NA; V gene: TRBV4-1; D gene: NA; J gene: TRBJ2-7
CDR3 protein: CASSLGKEIYGYTF; CDR3 DNA: TGTGCCAGCAGCTTGGGCAAGGAGATCTATGGCTACACCTTC; clone size: NA; V gene: TRBV5-4; D gene: NA; J gene: TRBJ1-2
CDR3 protein: CSVEEGTIYF; CDR3 DNA: TGCAGCGTTGAGGAGGGCACCATATATTTT; clone size: NA; V gene: TRBV29-1; D gene: NA; J gene: TRBJ1-3
CDR3 protein: CASSRGTPDSPLHF; CDR3 DNA: TGTGCCAGCTCACGCGGGACACCGGATTCACCCCTCCACTTT; clone size: once; V gene: TRBV18; D gene: NA; J gene: TRBJ1-6
CDR3 protein: CSVEGGYGYTF; CDR3 DNA: TGCAGCGTTGAGGGGGGCTATGGCTACACCTTC; clone size: NA; V gene: TRBV29-1; D gene: NA; J gene: TRBJ1-2
CDR3 protein: CASRTSGATNTGELFF; CDR3 DNA: TGTGCCAGCAGGACTAGCGGAGCAACGAACACCGGGGAGCTGTTTTTT; clone size: NA; V gene: TRBV25-1; D gene: TRBD2; J gene: TRBJ2-2
CDR3 protein: CASSFFAGGPNEQFF; CDR3 DNA: TGTGCCAGCAGCTTTTTTGCGGGAGGCCCCAATGAGCAGTTCTTC; clone size: NA; V gene: TRBV7-9; D gene: TRBD2; J gene: TRBJ2-1
CDR3 protein: CAISESTTSGRATEFF; CDR3 DNA: TGTGCCATCAGTGAGTCGACAACTAGCGGGAGGGCCACCGAGTTCTTC; clone size: NA; V gene: TRBV10-3; D gene: TRBD2; J gene: TRBJ2-1
CDR3 protein: CASSQAPMGTEAFF; CDR3 DNA: TGCGCCAGCAGTCAAGCCCCAATGGGGACTGAAGCTTTCTTT; clone size: NA; V gene: TRBV23-1; D gene: NA; J gene: TRBJ1-1
CDR3 protein: CASSFSREQPQHF; CDR3 DNA: TGTGCCAGCAGTTTTAGCAGGGAGCAGCCCCAGCATTTT; clone size: NA; V gene: TRBV27; D gene: NA; J gene: TRBJ1-5
CDR3 protein: CASSQERGGAVGQPQHF; CDR3 DNA: TGTGCCAGCAGCCAAGAAAGAGGCGGAGCTGTGGGTCAGCCCCAGCATTTT; clone size: NA; V gene: TRBV3-1/TRBV3-2; D gene: NA; J gene: TRBJ1-5
CDR3 protein: CASSLTQGSLSGNTIYF; CDR3 DNA: TGCGCCAGCAGCTTGACCCAGGGCTCTCTCTCTGGAAACACCATATATTTT; clone size: NA; V gene: TRBV5-1; D gene: NA; J gene: TRBJ1-3
CDR3 protein: CASSPGGTHYEQYF; CDR3 DNA: TGTGCCAGCAGCCCCGGGGGCACTCACTACGAGCAGTACTTC; clone size: NA; V gene: TRBV6-7; D gene: NA; J gene: TRBJ2-7
CDR3 protein: CASSGQGTEAFF; CDR3 DNA: TGTGCCAGCAGTGGACAGGGCACTGAAGCTTTCTTT; clone size: NA; V gene: TRBV2; D gene: TRBD1; J gene: TRBJ1-1
CDR3 protein: CAWRPRGLNTGELFF; CDR3 DNA: TGTGCCTGGAGACCGCGGGGCTTGAACACCGGGGAGCTGTTTTTT; clone size: NA; V gene: TRBV30; D gene: NA; J gene: TRBJ2-2
CDR3 protein: CASSLRSGLARAYEQYF; CDR3 DNA: TGTGCCAGCAGTTTACGTTCGGGACTAGCGAGGGCCTACGAGCAGTACTTC; clone size: NA; V gene: TRBV28; D gene: TRBD2; J gene: TRBJ2-7
CDR3 protein: CASSTRDRGRLSGNTIYF; CDR3 DNA: TGTGCCAGTAGTACCCGGGACAGGGGTCGACTTTCGGGAAACACCATATATTTT; clone size: NA; V gene: TRBV19; D gene: TRBD1; J gene: TRBJ1-3
CDR3 protein: CASSLGQGGQPQHF; CDR3 DNA: TGTGCCAGCAGCCTCGGACAGGGCGGTCAGCCCCAGCATTTT; clone size: NA; V gene: TRBV6-5; D gene: TRBD1; J gene: TRBJ1-5
CDR3 protein: CASSYRGVLAGGYEQYF; CDR3 DNA: TGTGCCAGCAGTTACAGGGGGGTACTAGCGGGAGGATACGAGCAGTACTTC; clone size: NA; V gene: TRBV6-8; D gene: TRBD2; J gene: TRBJ2-7
CDR3 protein: CASSPNREGNQPQHF; CDR3 DNA: TGTGCCAGCTCACCTAACAGGGAGGGCAATCAGCCCCAGCATTTT; clone size: NA; V gene: TRBV18; D gene: NA; J gene: TRBJ1-5
CDR3 protein: CASSRGLTNLPNEQFF; CDR3 DNA: TGTGCCAGTAGTCGCGGGTTAACCAACTTACCCAATGAGCAGTTCTTC; clone size: NA; V gene: TRBV19; D gene: NA; J gene: TRBJ2-1
CDR3 protein: CASSPRTGGAHQPQHF; CDR3 DNA: TGTGCCAGTAGTCCCCGGACAGGGGGGGCTCATCAGCCCCAGCATTTT; clone size: NA; V gene: TRBV19; D gene: TRBD1; J gene: TRBJ1-5